The 22 T cell receptor beta chains below were found in one sample sequenced in a study of tissue T cells after allogeneic stem cell transplantation. Generated by immunoSEQ multiplex PCR, the TCRdb table keeps only in-frame clones and is missing some. Here the sample spans roughly 50,000 clones, around 72% being singletons. The sample taken for sequencing was sorted cells pooled from one or two spleens. These receptors originate from a pool of C57BL/6 mice in good health.

The table lists this clone with a count of one. Mouse names are used for the genes. The sequence runs out 1 residue before the end of the CDR3; the remainder is reconstructed from the germline J gene. The gene calls are TRBV16 and TRBJ2-3; D is perhaps TRBD1 (6 bases). Looked up from germline, CDR1 is SGHSA and CDR2 is FRNQAP. The germline V and J ends were trimmed by 6 bases and 0 bases, with 10 bases remaining between them. This CDR3 is built from 14 residues. The sequenced part of the CDR3 DNA is TGTGCAAGCAGGAGGGACAATAGTGCAGAAACGCTGTAT. Translating it yields CASRRDNSAETLY. The whole CDR3 sequence is CASRRDNSAETLYF.

As for this clone: All gene names here are mouse names. From the germline J gene comes the end of the CDR3, since the read stops 1 residue before it. The gene calls are TRBV2 and TRBJ1-2; 10 nucleotides align to TRBD1. The CDR3 is 15 amino acids. Germline V gives CDR1 LGHNA, CDR2 YSYQKL. V gave up 0 bases and J gave up 3 bases; unmatched junction bases: 1. The sequenced CDR3 bases are TGTGCCAGCAGCCAAGAGGGGACAGGGGACTCCGACTACACC. Its protein product is CASSQEGTGDSDYT. The CDR3 as a whole reads CASSQEGTGDSDYTF.

Remarks on this clone: Gene names follow the mouse nomenclature. The sequence runs out 1 residue before the end of the CDR3; the remainder is reconstructed from the germline J gene. The V call is TRBV13-2, the J call TRBJ1-4, with 9 bases fitting TRBD1. This CDR3 region has 15 residues. Trimming removed 3 bases from V and 2 bases from J; junction bases left unmatched: 2. Germline CDR1 and CDR2: NNHNN and SYGAGS (reference sequence). The CDR3 bases that were read are TGTGCCAGCGGTGGGACAGGGGAATCCAACGAAAGATTATTT. As protein: CASGGTGESNERLF. The complete CDR3 protein is CASGGTGESNERLFF.

This clone has only one observation. The gene symbols are mouse symbols. The read stops 1 residue short of the end of the CDR3; the missing end is completed from the germline J gene. The gene calls are TRBV26 and TRBJ2-5; 9 bases agree with TRBD2. There are 14 residues in the CDR3. Unmatched junction bases numbered 6, after V lost 6 bases and J lost 5 bases. Germline V gene data show CDR1 as KGHPV and CDR2 as FQNQEV (reference sequence). Partial CDR3 DNA: TGTGCCAGCAGCCCTGGGGGGGGGCGAGACACCCAGTAC. This codes for CASSPGGGRDTQY. In full, the CDR3 reads CASSPGGGRDTQYF.

About this clone: All gene names here are mouse names. This chain's CDR3 is CASSPSHWNANTGQLYF. CDR3 DNA, as far as it was read: TGTGCCAGCAGTCCCTCCCACTGGAATGCAAACACCGGGCAGCTCTAC. The J gene is TRBJ2-2, the V gene TRBV15; a weak D match, TRBD2 (5 bases). The CDR3 goes on 1 residue after the read ends, and that part is filled in from the germline J gene. The V end lost 5 bases, the J end lost 0 bases, and 16 bases lay between the germline ends. This CDR3 comprises 17 residues. Germline V gene lookup returns CDR1 SGHND and CDR2 FRSKSL.

Comment on this clone: Germline and genes: mouse. The read halts 1 residue ahead of the CDR3 end, with the missing end drawn from the germline J gene. This rearrangement joins TRBV2 to TRBJ1-2; tentatively, D is TRBD1 (6 bases). The V end was cut by 2 bases, the J end by 0 bases, with 7 bases between. CDR1 is LGHNA, CDR2 YSYQKL, per germline. CDR3 length equals 14 residues. CDR3 bases read: TGTGCCAGCAGCCAATCAGGGGCAAACTCCGACTACACC. Its translation: CASSQSGANSDYT. The full CDR3 is CASSQSGANSDYTF.

Worth noting for this clone: Gene names are the mouse ones. The read terminates 1 residue before the CDR3 end, so the remaining end is supplied by the germline J gene. The chain links TRBV13-1 to TRBJ2-3, with 9 bases lining up with TRBD2. Per the germline V gene, CDR1 is NSHNY and CDR2 is SYGAGN. The CDR3 spans 14 residues. The junction had 2 bases not matched to a gene; V was cut back by 6 bases and J by 0 bases. The sequenced CDR3 bases are TGTGCCAGCAAGACTGGGGGTAGTGCAGAAACGCTGTAT. Translated, it gives CASKTGGSAETLY. The full CDR3 protein reads CASKTGGSAETLYF.

Of note for this clone: Germline and genes here are mouse. The read comes to an end 1 residue before the CDR3 does, leaving the germline J gene to fill in the end. This chain links TRBV20 with TRBJ1-5; 7 positions agree with TRBD1. Trimming at V came to 6 bases and at J to 5 bases, leaving 1 base not matched to a gene. The germline V gene has CDR1 GFQATS and CDR2 STVNSAI. This CDR3 spans 11 amino acids. The sequenced part of the CDR3 DNA is TGTGGTGCCGGGACAGACCAGGCTCCGCTT. Residues: CGAGTDQAPL. The whole CDR3 reads CGAGTDQAPLF.

Worth noting for this clone: Mouse gene names apply. The read ends 1 residue shy of where the CDR3 ends; the end is completed using the germline J gene. The chain is built from TRBV17 and TRBJ2-1, with D possibly TRBD2 on 7 matching bases. V lost 4 bases to trimming and J lost 5 bases, with 15 bases between them. This CDR3 has 15 amino acids. Looked up from germline, CDR1 is MNHDT and CDR2 is YYDKIL. The covered CDR3 bases are TGTGCTAGCAGTATTACCTGGGGGCTGGATGCTGAGCAGTTC. The encoded protein is CASSITWGLDAEQF. The full-length CDR3 reads as CASSITWGLDAEQFF.

On this clone: The genes and germline here are from mouse. The sequence runs out 1 residue before the end of the CDR3; the remainder is reconstructed from the germline J gene. The chain combines TRBV29 with TRBJ2-5, with 13 bases fitting TRBD2. The CDR3 is 17 residues long. Per germline, CDR1 MSHET and CDR2 SYDVDS. The V and J ends lost 4 bases and 1 base, in that order; junction bases with no gene match: 5. CDR3: CASSSKDWGGDQDTQYF. The covered CDR3 bases are TGTGCTAGCAGTTCAAAGGACTGGGGGGGCGACCAAGACACCCAGTAC. Using reference TRBV29 and TRBJ2-5 for the parts outside the CDR3, the full variable domain is DMKVTQMPRYLIKRMGENVLLECGQDMSHETMYWYRQDPGLGLQLIYISYDVDSNSEGDIPKGYRVSRKKREHFSLILDSAKTNQTSVYFCASSSKDWGGDQDTQYFGPGTRLLVL.

About this clone: Mouse names are used for the genes. From the germline J gene comes the end of the CDR3, since the read stops 1 residue before it. This chain connects TRBV17 to TRBJ1-4; D gene ambiguous. CDR1 and CDR2 (germline): MNHDT, YYDKIL. The CDR3 is 14 amino acids. Trimming pared 0 bases from V and 4 bases from J, leaving 6 bases between. Partial CDR3 DNA: TGTGCTAGCAGTAGAGATCCCGACAACGAAAGATTATTT. Amino acid sequence: CASSRDPDNERLF. The complete CDR3 protein is CASSRDPDNERLFF.

Details on this clone: Here the gene names and germline are mouse. The sequence runs out 1 residue before the end of the CDR3; the remainder is reconstructed from the germline J gene. The chain recombines TRBV2 with TRBJ1-3; D gene ambiguous. Trimming took off 0 bases at V and 0 bases at J, with 6 bases between the two ends. The CDR3 sequence is 15 residues long. Germline V CDR1 and CDR2: LGHNA, YSYQKL. Incomplete CDR3 DNA: TGTGCCAGCAGCCAAGATGGGAATTCTGGAAATACGCTCTAT. It is translated as CASSQDGNSGNTLY. In full, the CDR3 is CASSQDGNSGNTLYF. Full variable domain (missing parts from reference TRBV2 and TRBJ1-3): DPKIIQKPKYLVAVTGSEKILICEQYLGHNAMYWYRQSAKKPLEFMFSYSYQKLMDNQTASSRFQPQSSKKNHLDLQITALKPDDSATYFCASSQDGNSGNTLYFGEGSRLIVV.

This clone appeared once. Here the gene names and germline are mouse. The CDR3 is cut off 1 residue early in the read; its end comes from the germline J gene. The rearrangement uses TRBV1 and TRBJ2-2; 9 bases are a match to TRBD1. The V gene's germline CDR1 is NSQYPW and CDR2 LRSPGD (reference sequence). The V gene end was trimmed by 4 bases and the J gene end by 6 bases; junction bases not matched to a gene: 3. There are 14 residues in the CDR3. Partial CDR3 DNA: TGCACCTGCAGTGGACAGGGGGGGGCCGGGCAGCTCTAC. It yields the protein CTCSGQGGAGQLY. The full CDR3 protein is CTCSGQGGAGQLYF.

In regard to this clone: Gene names refer to mouse genes. The CDR3 is cut off 1 residue early in the read; its end comes from the germline J gene. This chain links TRBV14 with TRBJ2-2; TRBD2 matches at 9 bases. V gave up 7 bases and J gave up 0 bases; unmatched junction bases: 4. This CDR3 spans 15 amino acids. Germline assignment: CDR1 SGHDT and CDR2 FRDEAV. The CDR3 is CASRDWGTNTGQLYF. The CDR3 DNA, read in part, is TGTGCCAGCCGAGACTGGGGGACAAACACCGGGCAGCTCTAC.

Points on this clone: The listed genes are named as in mouse. The sequence runs out 1 residue before the end of the CDR3; the remainder is reconstructed from the germline J gene. The rearrangement uses TRBV2 and TRBJ1-1; a weak D match, TRBD1 (5 bases). Trimming pared 0 bases from V and 0 bases from J, leaving 11 bases between. CDR1 is LGHNA, CDR2 YSYQKL, per germline. The CDR3 has 16 amino acids. CDR3 sequence: CASSQDPDNANTEVFF. Incomplete CDR3 DNA: TGTGCCAGCAGCCAAGATCCGGACAATGCAAACACAGAAGTCTTC.

Concerning this clone itself: Germline and genes: mouse. The read ends 1 residue before the CDR3 terminus; that terminus is restored from the germline J gene. The V and J genes are TRBV31 and TRBJ2-3; tentative D call: TRBD2 (6 bases). CDR1 and CDR2 from the germline V gene are GKSSPN and SITVG. This CDR3 spans 14 amino acids. Between the trimmed V and J ends, which lost 1 base and 0 bases, there was a span of 8 bases. CDR3 region: CAWSRWGSAETLYF. The sequenced part of the CDR3 DNA is TGTGCCTGGAGTCGCTGGGGTAGTGCAGAAACGCTGTAT.

With respect to this clone: Gene labels here are mouse ones. Coverage ceases 1 residue before the CDR3 finishes, and the germline J gene fills in the end. The chain links TRBV19 to TRBJ1-1; D is perhaps TRBD1 (6 bases). CDR3 size: 13 residues. CDR1 FNHDT and CDR2 SITEND come from the germline V gene (reference sequence). Between the trimmed V and J ends, which lost 0 bases and 7 bases, there was a span of 10 bases. The sequenced CDR3 bases are TGTGCCAGCAGTATAGAGGGCAGGGGAGAAGTCTTC. Translation gives CASSIEGRGEVF. The whole CDR3 protein reads CASSIEGRGEVFF.

As concerns this clone: Germline and genes: mouse. The read is 1 residue too short to cover the CDR3 end, so that end is filled in from the germline J gene. This rearrangement joins TRBV31 to TRBJ2-7; the match to TRBD2 covers 11 bases. The CDR3 length is 14 residues. CDR1 is GKSSPN and CDR2 is SITVG in the germline V gene. V lost 3 bases and J lost 0; bases outside the gene matches: 1. The sequenced CDR3 bases are TGTGCCTGGAGGGGGACTGGGGGCTCCTATGAACAGTAC. Translation gives CAWRGTGGSYEQY. The entire CDR3 protein reads CAWRGTGGSYEQYF.

Regarding this clone: Gene names and germline match the mouse. Read data end 1 residue before the CDR3 end; the end is taken from the germline J gene. The chain uses TRBV19 and TRBJ2-2, with D perhaps matching TRBD1 (5 bases). The CDR3 is 12 amino acids. V was trimmed by 5 bases and J by 8 bases, leaving 10 bases between them. Germline V gives CDR1 FNHDT, CDR2 SITEND (reference sequence). This CDR3 is CASRWRGGQLYF. The sequenced CDR3 bases are TGTGCCAGCAGATGGAGGGGAGGGCAGCTCTAC.

Comments on this clone: These gene names are mouse names. The read comes to an end 1 residue before the CDR3 does, leaving the germline J gene to fill in the end. V is TRBV12-2 and J is TRBJ2-5; possibly TRBD1 or TRBD2 for D (5 bases each). The V gene lost 4 bases and the J gene lost 3 bases, with 10 bases spanning the gap. Germline CDR1 reads SGHLS; CDR2 reads HYDKME. The CDR3 consists of 13 residues. This CDR3 is CASSRDPQDTQYF. The sequenced part of the CDR3 DNA is TGTGCCAGCTCCCGGGACCCACAAGACACCCAGTAC.

This clone was recorded only once. The germline and genes are mouse ones. The CDR3 end falls 1 residue outside the read, so it is completed with the germline J gene. The chain is built from TRBV13-2 and TRBJ2-4, with 7 positions matching TRBD1. This CDR3 has 15 amino acids. Per the germline V gene, CDR1 is NNHNN and CDR2 is SYGAGS (reference sequence). Unmatched junction bases numbered 8, after V lost 5 bases and J lost 2 bases. The DNA read from the CDR3 is TGTGCCAGCGGGAAAAACAGGGGAGATCAAAACACCTTGTAC. This gives the protein CASGKNRGDQNTLY. The whole CDR3 sequence reads CASGKNRGDQNTLYF.

In this sample, this clone turned up a few times. These gene names are mouse names. The read ends 1 residue early relative to the CDR3; the germline J gene fills the gap. This rearrangement joins TRBV23 to TRBJ2-7; the table gives TRBD1 as D, unverified against the DNA. CDR3 length: 12 amino acids. Germline V lookup: CDR1 KGHTA, CDR2 FQNQQP. The CDR3 here is CSSSRDRYEQYF. The part of the CDR3 DNA that was read is TGCTCCAGCAGTCGGGACAGATATGAACAGTAC.